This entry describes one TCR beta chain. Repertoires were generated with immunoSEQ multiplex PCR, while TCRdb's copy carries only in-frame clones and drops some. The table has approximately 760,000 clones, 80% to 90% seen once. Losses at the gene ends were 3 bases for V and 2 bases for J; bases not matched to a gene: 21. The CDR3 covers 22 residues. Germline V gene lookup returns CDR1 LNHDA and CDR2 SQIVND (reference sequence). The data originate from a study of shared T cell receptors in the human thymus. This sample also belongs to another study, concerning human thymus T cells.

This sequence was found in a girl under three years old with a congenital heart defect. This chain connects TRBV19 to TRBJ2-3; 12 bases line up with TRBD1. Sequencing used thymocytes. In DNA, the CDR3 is TGTGCCAGTAGTATTTCTAAATTTTGGGACAGGGGGCCTAACTACTACACAGATACGCAGTATTTT. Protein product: CASSISKFWDRGPNYYTDTQYF.